Sequencing of this T cell receptor beta chain was carried out in a study of blood T cell repertoires in COVID-19. Profiling relied on immunoSEQ multiplex PCR, and the TCRdb table lists in-frame clones only, not all of them. Of about 74,000 clones listed, around four fifths are singletons. Deletions cut 2 bases from V and 7 bases from J, with 8 bases between. Germline CDR1 KGHSH, CDR2 LQKENI. The CDR3 consists of 12 residues. Sequenced sample: peripheral blood. This chain uses TRBV18 with TRBJ1-1; D remains unclear. The source is an older man with acute or convalescent COVID-19. CDR3 residues: CASSPRLGEAFF. The CDR3 DNA is TGTGCCAGCTCACCAAGACTTGGTGAAGCTTTCTTT.